Below are 2 T cell receptor beta chains sequenced from a single sample in a study of radiotherapy plus CTLA-4 blockade in lung cancer. Sequencing was performed with immunoSEQ multiplex PCR; in TCRdb, only in-frame clones are kept and a portion is missing. The sample comprises some 71,000 clones, roughly three quarters of which are singletons, and about a sixth rests with the top ten. Sequenced here: peripheral blood, sampled from a patient treated with radiotherapy plus ipilimumab. The receptors were sampled from a human donor with non-small cell lung cancer whose response to radiotherapy plus ipilimumab could not be evaluated. Some clones in this sample may be carry-over from other donors' samples.

The V gene is TRBV14, the J gene TRBJ2-7, with 9 bases matching TRBD2. The germline gives CDR1 SGHDN, CDR2 FVKESK. The CDR3 loop spans 17 amino acids. Unmatched junction bases numbered 17, after V lost 4 bases and J lost 7 bases. The CDR3 loop reads CASSPLRVAGDPGEQYF. The CDR3 DNA is TGTGCCAGCAGCCCCTTAAGGGTAGCGGGGGACCCGGGGGAGCAGTACTTC.

The V call is TRBV29-1, the J call TRBJ2-7; D not certain. Germline CDR1 is SQVTM and CDR2 is ANQGSEA. The CDR3 is 14 amino acids. Trimming removed 6 bases from V and 0 bases from J, with 15 bases in between. CDR3: CSVSVPGGSYEQYF. The CDR3 region has the DNA TGCAGCGTGTCTGTTCCGGGTGGCTCCTACGAGCAGTACTTC.